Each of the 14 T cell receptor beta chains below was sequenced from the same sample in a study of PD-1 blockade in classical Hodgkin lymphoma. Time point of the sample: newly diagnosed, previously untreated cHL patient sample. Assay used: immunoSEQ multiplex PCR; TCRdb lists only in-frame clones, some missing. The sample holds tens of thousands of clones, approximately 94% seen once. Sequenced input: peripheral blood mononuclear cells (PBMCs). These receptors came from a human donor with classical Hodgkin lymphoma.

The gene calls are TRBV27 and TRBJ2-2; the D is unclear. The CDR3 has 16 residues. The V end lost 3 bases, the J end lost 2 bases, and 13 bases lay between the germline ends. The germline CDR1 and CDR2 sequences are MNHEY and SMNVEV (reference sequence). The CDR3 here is CASSLWQSYNTGELFF. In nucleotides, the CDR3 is TGTGCCAGCAGTTTGTGGCAGAGCTATAACACCGGGGAGCTGTTTTTT.

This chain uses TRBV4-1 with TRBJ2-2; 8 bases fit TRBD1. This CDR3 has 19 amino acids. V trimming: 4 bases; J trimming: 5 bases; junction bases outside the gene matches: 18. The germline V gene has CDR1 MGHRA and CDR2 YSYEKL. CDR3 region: CASSPGTLKTGVSTGELFF. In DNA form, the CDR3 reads TGCGCCAGCAGCCCTGGGACCCTAAAGACAGGGGTTAGTACCGGGGAGCTGTTTTTT.

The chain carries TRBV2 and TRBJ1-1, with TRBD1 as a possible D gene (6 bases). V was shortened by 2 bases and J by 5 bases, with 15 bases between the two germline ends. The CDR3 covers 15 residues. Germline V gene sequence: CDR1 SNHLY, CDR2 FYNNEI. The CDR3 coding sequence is TGTGCCAGCAGTGAATTCCTGGGGGCGGAAACTGAAGCTTTCTTT. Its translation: CASSEFLGAETEAFF.

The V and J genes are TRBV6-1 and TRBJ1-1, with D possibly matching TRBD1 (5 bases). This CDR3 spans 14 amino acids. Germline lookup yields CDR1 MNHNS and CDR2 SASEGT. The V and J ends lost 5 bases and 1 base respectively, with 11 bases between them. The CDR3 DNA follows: TGTGCCAGCAGTCTCGGGACGGGGAACACTGAAGCTTTCTTT. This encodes CASSLGTGNTEAFF.

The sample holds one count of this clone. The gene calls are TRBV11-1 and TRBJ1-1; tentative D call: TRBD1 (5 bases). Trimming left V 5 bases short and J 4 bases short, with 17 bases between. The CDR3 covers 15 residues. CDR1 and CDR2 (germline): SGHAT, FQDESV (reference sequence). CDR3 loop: CASSPGRTLSTEAFF. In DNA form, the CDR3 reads TGTGCCAGCAGCCCAGGGAGGACATTAAGCACTGAAGCTTTCTTT.

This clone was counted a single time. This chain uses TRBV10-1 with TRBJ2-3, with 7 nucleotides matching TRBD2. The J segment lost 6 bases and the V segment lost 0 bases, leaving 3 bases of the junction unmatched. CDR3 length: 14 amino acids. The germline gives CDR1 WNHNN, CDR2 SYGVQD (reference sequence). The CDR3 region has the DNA TGCGCCAGCAGTGAGTCGGGGGGGGAGGATACGCAGTATTTT. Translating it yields CASSESGGEDTQYF.

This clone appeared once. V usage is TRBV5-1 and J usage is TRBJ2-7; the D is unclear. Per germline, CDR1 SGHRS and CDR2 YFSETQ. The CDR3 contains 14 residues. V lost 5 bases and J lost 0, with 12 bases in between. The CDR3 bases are TGCGCCAGCAGACCGGCAGCCGTCTCCTACGAGCAGTACTTC. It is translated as CASRPAAVSYEQYF.

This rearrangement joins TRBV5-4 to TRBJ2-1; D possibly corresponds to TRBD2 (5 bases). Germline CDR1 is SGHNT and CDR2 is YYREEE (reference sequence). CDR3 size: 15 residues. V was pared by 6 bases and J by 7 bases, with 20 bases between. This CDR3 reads CASTSGGGPGNEQFF. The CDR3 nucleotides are TGTGCCAGCACCTCAGGCGGTGGCCCGGGGAATGAGCAGTTCTTC.

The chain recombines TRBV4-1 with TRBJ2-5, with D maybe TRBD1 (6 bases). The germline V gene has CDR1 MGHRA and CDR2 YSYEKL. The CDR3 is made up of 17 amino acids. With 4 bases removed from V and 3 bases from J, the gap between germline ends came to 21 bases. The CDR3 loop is CASSPPQRAGVKETQYF. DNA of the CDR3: TGCGCCAGCAGCCCACCCCAAAGGGCAGGGGTGAAAGAGACCCAGTACTTC.

The CDR3 coding sequence is TGTGCCAGCAGTCATAGAAGGATTCAAGAGACCCAGTACTTC. Translating gives CASSHRRIQETQYF. This chain joins TRBV7-8 and TRBJ2-5; D is undetermined. CDR3 length equals 14 residues. Germline V gives CDR1 SGHVS, CDR2 FQNEAQ. Trimming removed 6 bases from V and 2 bases from J, with 13 bases in between.

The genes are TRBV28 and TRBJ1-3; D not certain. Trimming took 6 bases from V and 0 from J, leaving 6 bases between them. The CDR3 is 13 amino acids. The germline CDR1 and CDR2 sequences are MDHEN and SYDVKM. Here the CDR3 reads CASSYTSGNTIYF. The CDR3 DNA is TGTGCCAGCAGCTACACCTCTGGAAACACCATATATTTT.

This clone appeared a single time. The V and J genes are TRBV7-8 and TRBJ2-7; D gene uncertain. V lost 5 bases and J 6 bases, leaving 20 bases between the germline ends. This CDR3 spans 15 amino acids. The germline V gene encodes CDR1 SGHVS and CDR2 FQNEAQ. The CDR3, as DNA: TGTGCCAGCAGCCTACACTCCGGGTGGGATGGCGAGCAGTACTTC. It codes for CASSLHSGWDGEQYF.

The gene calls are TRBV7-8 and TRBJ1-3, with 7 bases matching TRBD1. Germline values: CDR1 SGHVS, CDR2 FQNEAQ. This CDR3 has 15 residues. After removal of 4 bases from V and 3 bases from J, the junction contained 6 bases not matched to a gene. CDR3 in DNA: TGTGCCAGCAGCTACGACAGGGTTGGTGGAAACACCATATATTTT. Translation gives CASSYDRVGGNTIYF.

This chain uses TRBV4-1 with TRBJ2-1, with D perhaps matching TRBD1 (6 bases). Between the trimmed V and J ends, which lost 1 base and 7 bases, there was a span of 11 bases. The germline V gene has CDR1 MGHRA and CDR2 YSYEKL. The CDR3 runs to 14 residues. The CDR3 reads CASSQVRGGNEQFF. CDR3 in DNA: TGCGCCAGCAGCCAAGTCAGGGGTGGTAATGAGCAGTTCTTC.